The sequence of this T cell receptor beta chain was determined in a study of blood T cells in healthy people across ages. The V gene's germline CDR1 is SGHRS and CDR2 YFSETQ. The length of the CDR3 is 13 residues. A second PCR of roughly 7 to 11 cycles used a sample-barcoded 5' primer and a J-beta primer mix. TCRdb called the 5' RACE reads again in MiXCR, with one record for every CDR3 protein. The profile shows roughly 800,000 distinct CDR3 sequences, about 48% of them singletons. This TCR derives from an elderly man in good health. The chain is built from TRBV5-1 and TRBJ2-4; no definite D call. The J call is doubtful: the DNA matches TRBJ2-7 better. Sample: blood. The CDR3 sequence: CASSYTDTYEQYF. As DNA, the CDR3 is TGCGCCAGCAGCTATACGGATACCTACGAGCAGTACTTC.